The 24 T cell receptor beta chains listed next were all sequenced from one sample in a study of T cells after yellow fever vaccination. TCRdb called the 5' RACE reads again in MiXCR, with one record for every CDR3 protein. Here the sample spans over 300,000 distinct CDR3 sequences, approximately 4% being singletons. The sample consisted of PBMCs, taken 5 days after the yellow fever booster vaccination. The receptors shown here come from a man aged 18 to 30 who received the YFV17D yellow fever vaccine.

The chain has TRBV6-4 and TRBJ2-7; D perhaps matches TRBD2 (7 bases). The CDR3 has 17 residues. V dropped 7 bases and J dropped 3 bases, with 25 bases sitting between them. Germline V gene data show CDR1 as MRHNA and CDR2 as SNTAGT. CDR3 nucleotide sequence: TGTGCCAGCACTGTCGCAGCGGGACACTTTCCCCACTACGAGCAGTACGTC. Its protein is CASTVAAGHFPHYEQYV.

The J gene is TRBJ2-5, the V gene TRBV7-2; D possibly corresponds to TRBD1 (6 bases). Per the germline V gene, CDR1 is SGHTA and CDR2 is FQGNSA. V shed 1 base and J shed 5 bases, with 11 bases lying between them. CDR3 length: 14 residues. The CDR3 bases are TGTGCCAGCAGCTTAGACGGGACACATGAGACCCAGTACTTC. It translates to CASSLDGTHETQYF.

The sample holds a few counts of this clonotype. The genes are TRBV29-1 and TRBJ2-5; 8 bases align to TRBD2. The V gene end was trimmed by 3 bases and the J gene end by 7 bases; junction bases not matched to a gene: 10. Germline V gene sequence: CDR1 SQVTM, CDR2 ANQGSEA. This CDR3 has 14 residues. The CDR3 DNA follows: TGCAGCGTTGAGGGGGGTCCCGGGGGGGGGACCCAGTACTTC. Its protein is CSVEGGPGGGTQYF.

This clonotype was observed a handful of times. This chain links TRBV5-1 with TRBJ2-2; 8 bases align to TRBD2. Germline-derived CDR1 and CDR2 are SGHRS and YFSETQ. The CDR3 spans 17 residues. V dropped 2 bases and J dropped 0; count of bases not matched to a gene: 6. CDR3 region: CASSFVAGSANTGELFF. DNA of the CDR3: TGCGCCAGCAGCTTTGTAGCGGGGTCCGCGAACACCGGGGAGCTGTTTTTT.

The sample holds a few counts of this clonotype. This chain links TRBV30 with TRBJ2-7, with D perhaps TRBD1 (6 bases). The CDR3 loop spans 13 amino acids. Germline V gene lookup returns CDR1 GTSNPN and CDR2 SVGIG (reference sequence). Trimming stripped 2 bases from V and 2 bases from J, with 10 bases between. The CDR3 nucleotides read TGTGCCTGGAGTAGTACAGGGACCTACGAGCAGTACTTC. It translates to CAWSSTGTYEQYF. The variable domain in full, completed from reference TRBV30 and TRBJ2-7, reads SQTIHQWPATLVQPVGSPLSLECTVEGTSNPNLYWYRQAAGRGLQLLFYSVGIGQISSEVPQNLSASRPQDRQFILSSKKLLLSDSGFYLCAWSSTGTYEQYFGPGTRLTVT.

This rearrangement joins TRBV6-6 to TRBJ1-1; 7 nucleotides line up with TRBD1. This CDR3 is 15 amino acids long. The germline V gene has CDR1 MNHNY and CDR2 SVGAGI (reference sequence). V lost 6 bases, J lost 2 bases, and 9 bases stayed unmatched. In DNA, the CDR3 is TGTGCCAGCAGGCCCGCGACAGGGAAAAACACTGAAGCTTTCTTT. As protein: CASRPATGKNTEAFF.

This clonotype was detected only a few times. The chain joins TRBV3-1 to TRBJ2-3; the D gene is possibly TRBD1 (6 bases). V gave up 0 bases and J gave up 2 bases, with 15 bases separating them. Germline assignment: CDR1 LGHDT and CDR2 YNNKEL (reference sequence). The CDR3 runs to 17 residues. For the CDR3, the DNA is TGTGCCAGCAGCCAAGAAACCGGGACATTGGACACAGATACGCAGTATTTT. Protein sequence: CASSQETGTLDTDTQYF.

This clonotype came up a few times. CDR3 bases: TGTGCCAGCAGCTTAGCGAGGGCTTTAAACACTGAAGCTTTCTTT. Its protein product is CASSLARALNTEAFF. This chain connects TRBV7-2 to TRBJ1-1, with unresolved D. The CDR3 loop spans 15 amino acids. Germline values: CDR1 SGHTA, CDR2 FQGNSA. V gave up 0 bases and J gave up 2 bases, with 10 bases separating them.

This clonotype was observed a few times. This rearrangement joins TRBV20-1 to TRBJ2-4; 7 nucleotides line up with TRBD1. Germline-derived CDR1 and CDR2 are DFQATT and SNEGSKA (reference sequence). V lost 6 bases, J lost 11 bases, and 13 bases stayed unmatched. CDR3 length: 13 amino acids. The chain's CDR3 is CSAFTTGLLLQYF. The DNA of the CDR3 is TGCAGTGCCTTCACGACAGGGCTTTTACTTCAGTACTTC.

This clonotype was picked up many times. The genes are TRBV30 and TRBJ2-5; tentatively, D is TRBD2 (5 bases). The CDR3 consists of 11 residues. Between the trimmed V and J ends, which lost 5 bases and 8 bases, there was a span of 12 bases. CDR1 GTSNPN and CDR2 SVGIG come from the germline V gene (reference sequence). The CDR3 sequence is CAWEISGTQYF. CDR3 in DNA: TGTGCCTGGGAGATCAGCGGAACCCAGTACTTC.

This clonotype was seen ten or more times. The chain is built from TRBV6-2 or TRBV6-3 and TRBJ2-1; tentatively, D is TRBD2 (6 bases). Trimming stripped 8 bases from V and 6 bases from J, with 17 bases between. Germline V gene data show CDR1 as MNHEY and CDR2 as SVGEGT. This CDR3 has 14 amino acids. The CDR3 sequence: CASSRDSAFNEQFF. CDR3 sequence (DNA): TGTGCCAGCTCCCGGGACTCAGCTTTCAATGAGCAGTTCTTC.

V is TRBV4-3 and J is TRBJ1-5; D uncertain. The CDR3 is 14 amino acids. V was cut by 4 bases and J by 5 bases, with 12 bases left in between. Germline V CDR1 and CDR2: LGHNA, YSLEER. The CDR3 coding sequence is TGCGCCAGCAGCCCGGTGACAACCGATCAGCCCCAGCATTTT. Its translation: CASSPVTTDQPQHF.

This clonotype was recorded at least ten times. The gene calls are TRBV5-1 and TRBJ2-5; TRBD2 agrees at 10 bases. The germline V gene encodes CDR1 SGHRS and CDR2 YFSETQ. Unmatched junction bases numbered 6, after V lost 4 bases and J lost 3 bases. The CDR3 length is 15 residues. The CDR3 DNA sequence: TGCGCCAGCAGCATAGCGGGGGGACTAGAAGAGACCCAGTACTTC. It codes for CASSIAGGLEETQYF.

V is TRBV11-2 and J is TRBJ1-1, with a weak D call TRBD1 (5 bases). From germline, CDR1 is SGHAT and CDR2 FQNNGV. V was clipped by 5 bases and J by 7 bases, with 14 bases between them. The CDR3 has 13 residues. The CDR3 DNA is TGTGCCAGCAGCACGGGGGTCCGGCGTGAAGCTTTCTTT. It codes for CASSTGVRREAFF.

V gene TRBV5-1 combines with J gene TRBJ2-3; 11 nucleotides agree with TRBD2. Germline V gives CDR1 SGHRS, CDR2 YFSETQ. With V trimmed by 5 bases and J by 3 bases, 5 bases remained unmatched. CDR3 length equals 15 residues. CDR3 protein: CASRPTSGGTDTQYF. CDR3 coding DNA: TGCGCCAGCAGGCCAACTAGCGGGGGTACAGATACGCAGTATTTT.

There are many counts of this clonotype. This chain connects TRBV7-2 to TRBJ2-3; no definite D call. Germline V gene lookup returns CDR1 SGHTA and CDR2 FQGNSA. CDR3 length: 11 residues. Trimming took off 1 base at V and 8 bases at J, with 4 bases between the two ends. The CDR3 DNA reads TGTGCCAGCAGCTTAGGGGCTACGCAGTATTTT. This translates into CASSLGATQYF.

The chain links TRBV9 to TRBJ2-4; perhaps TRBD2 as D (7 bases). Per germline, CDR1 SGDLS and CDR2 YYNGEE. This CDR3 is built from 15 residues. V dropped 3 bases and J dropped 0 bases, with 10 bases sitting between them. CDR3 amino acids: CASSAGGLAKNIQYF. The CDR3 DNA follows: TGTGCCAGCAGCGCGGGGGGCCTAGCCAAAAACATTCAGTACTTC. Complete variable domain (other parts from reference TRBV9 and TRBJ2-4): DSGVTQTPKHLITATGQRVTLRCSPRSGDLSVYWYQQSLDQGLQFLIQYYNGEERAKGNILERFSAQQFPDLHSELNLSSLELGDSALYFCASSAGGLAKNIQYFGAGTRLSVL.

This clonotype was recorded at least ten times. J is TRBJ2-7 and V is TRBV6-5; 7 positions agree with TRBD1. Germline assignment: CDR1 MNHEY and CDR2 SVGAGI. The CDR3 runs to 13 residues. The V segment lost 6 bases and the J segment 6 bases; nucleotides outside the gene matches: 8. CDR3 in DNA: TGTGCCAGCAGATCCAGACAGGGCAGCGAGCAGTACTTC. Translation gives CASRSRQGSEQYF.

There are a few counts of this clonotype. This chain joins TRBV9 and TRBJ1-2, with D possibly TRBD1 on 5 matching bases. Germline CDR1 and CDR2: SGDLS and YYNGEE. This CDR3 contains 16 residues. The V gene lost 0 bases and the J gene lost 0 bases, with 12 bases spanning the gap. CDR3 protein: CASSVEGDPTNYGYTF. DNA for the CDR3: TGTGCCAGCAGCGTAGAAGGGGATCCTACTAACTATGGCTACACCTTC.

Ten or more counts support this clonotype. The genes are TRBV12-3 or TRBV12-4 and TRBJ2-5; D is perhaps TRBD2 (6 bases). This CDR3 has 16 amino acids. Between the trimmed V and J ends, which lost 6 bases and 0 bases, there was a span of 17 bases. The CDR3 DNA sequence: TGTGCCAGCAGCCCCTGGAGGGACTGGCACCAAGAGACCCAGTACTTC. Translated: CASSPWRDWHQETQYF.

This clonotype has just a few counts. The CDR3 DNA reads as TGTGCCAGCAGCCCCCTCGGAGGGCTATACGAGCAGTACTTC. Protein: CASSPLGGLYEQYF. V gene TRBV11-2 combines with J gene TRBJ2-7; a possible D gene is TRBD2 (6 bases). This CDR3 region has 14 residues. Trimming took off 5 bases at V and 4 bases at J, with 15 bases between the two ends. CDR1 is SGHAT, CDR2 FQNNGV, per germline.

This clonotype was found a few times. The J gene is TRBJ2-3, the V gene TRBV5-4; D is ambiguous. Germline CDR1 and CDR2: SGHNT and YYREEE (reference sequence). CDR3 size: 16 residues. Trimming took 2 bases from V and 0 from J, leaving 13 bases between them. CDR3 in amino acids: CASSFRAQSSTDTQYF. The CDR3 DNA reads as TGTGCCAGCAGCTTTCGTGCACAGTCTAGCACAGATACGCAGTATTTT.

The chain employs TRBV7-6 and TRBJ2-5, with TRBD2 identical over 10 bases. The germline CDR1 and CDR2 sequences are SGHVS and FNYEAQ. This CDR3 is built from 15 residues. Trimming cost V 2 bases and J 4 bases; bases outside gene matches: 4. For the CDR3, the DNA is TGTGCCAGCAGCTTAAGCGGGGGGGTGGCAGAGACCCAGTACTTC. Translating it yields CASSLSGGVAETQYF.

This clonotype was seen more than once but under ten times. This chain connects TRBV7-8 to TRBJ1-4, with TRBD1 matching 8 bases. Germline V gives CDR1 SGHVS, CDR2 FQNEAQ. The CDR3 is 14 residues long. Trimming at V came to 4 bases and at J to 7 bases, leaving 5 bases not matched to a gene. CDR3 sequence reads: CASSSTGAGEKLFF. CDR3 DNA sequence: TGTGCCAGCAGCTCGACAGGGGCTGGTGAAAAACTGTTTTTT. The whole variable domain, filled in from reference TRBV7-8 and TRBJ1-4, reads GAGVSQSPRYKVAKRGQDVALRCDPISGHVSLFWYQQALGQGPEFLTYFQNEAQLDKSGLPSDRFFAERPEGSVSTLKIQRTQQEDSAVYLCASSSTGAGEKLFFGSGTQLSVL.